The 24 T cell receptor beta chains in this list originate from one sample, sequenced in a study of long-term antiretroviral therapy in people with HIV. immunoSEQ v3.0 was run at survey level. Data came from immunoSEQ multiplex PCR; TCRdb stores just in-frame clones and leaves some out. The table includes about 18,000 clones, approximately 80% detected once. The sample here was unsorted PBMCs, taken 0.6 years after starting antiretroviral therapy. All receptors come from a woman younger than 30 with HIV.

This CDR3 reads CASSPVQETYEQYF. CDR3 sequence (DNA): TGTGCCAGCTCACCAGTACAGGAGACCTACGAGCAGTACTTC. This chain joins TRBV18 and TRBJ2-7; D is perhaps TRBD1 (5 bases). The ends were cut back, 2 bases at V and 2 bases at J, with 10 bases in the middle. CDR3 length: 14 amino acids. CDR1 and CDR2 from the germline V gene are KGHSH and LQKENI.

This chain links TRBV2 with TRBJ1-4, with a tentative D call TRBD1 (6 bases). Germline V gene sequence: CDR1 SNHLY, CDR2 FYNNEI. The length of the CDR3 is 16 residues. Trimming pared 3 bases from V and 2 bases from J, leaving 13 bases between. CDR3 nucleotide sequence: TGTGCCAGCAGTGACGGGGGGCGGAGTACTAATGAAAAACTGTTTTTT. It specifies CASSDGGRSTNEKLFF.

The CDR3 sequence: CATENGDEKLFF. Written as DNA, the CDR3 is TGTGCCACCGAGAATGGAGATGAAAAACTGTTTTTT. The chain links TRBV25-1 to TRBJ1-4; the D is unclear. V was shortened by 10 bases and J by 6 bases, with 12 bases between the two germline ends. CDR3 length equals 12 residues. Germline loops: CDR1 MGHDK, CDR2 SYGVNS.

The chain is built from TRBV6-1 and TRBJ1-2, with 9 positions matching TRBD1. The CDR3 sequence is 14 residues long. V trimming: 8 bases; J trimming: 7 bases; junction bases outside the gene matches: 11. Looked up from germline, CDR1 is MNHNS and CDR2 is SASEGT. For the CDR3, the DNA is TGTGCCAGCCTCTCGCGGGACAGGGTAGCTGGCTACACCTTC. As protein: CASLSRDRVAGYTF.

This clone occurred once. V and J are TRBV7-6 and TRBJ2-1, with TRBD2 identical over 7 bases. V lost 5 bases and J lost 0; bases outside the gene matches: 10. CDR3 length equals 17 residues. Germline V gene data show CDR1 as SGHVS and CDR2 as FNYEAQ. CDR3 protein: CASSPWASGSSYNEQFF. In DNA, the CDR3 is TGTGCCAGCAGCCCCTGGGCTAGCGGAAGCTCCTACAATGAGCAGTTCTTC. The full variable domain, with the rest looked up from reference TRBV7-6 and TRBJ2-1, is GAGVSQSPRYKVTKRGQDVALRCDPISGHVSLYWYRQALGQGPEFLTYFNYEAQQDKSGLPNDRFSAERPEGSISTLTIQRTEQRDSAMYRCASSPWASGSSYNEQFFGPGTRLTVL.

The CDR3 nucleotides are TGTGCCAGCAGCTTAATCCCGACAGGGGCAGGTTACAATGAGCAGTTCTTC. It codes for CASSLIPTGAGYNEQFF. The chain links TRBV7-9 to TRBJ2-1; 8 bases match TRBD1. This CDR3 is built from 17 residues. With 2 bases clipped from V and 4 bases from J, the junction kept 10 bases outside the gene matches. CDR1 is SEHNR, CDR2 FQNEAQ, per germline (reference sequence).

There are a few counts of this clone. This sequence joins TRBV5-1 and TRBJ1-2; weak D call: TRBD1 (6 bases). Trimming stripped 4 bases from V and 7 bases from J, with 20 bases between. This CDR3 has 15 residues. Germline lookup yields CDR1 SGHRS and CDR2 YFSETQ. CDR3 sequence reads: CASSLATGSLSGYTF. DNA for the CDR3: TGCGCCAGCAGCCTGGCCACAGGGTCCCTATCTGGCTACACCTTC.

The chain joins TRBV6-5 to TRBJ2-7; TRBD2 agrees at 14 bases. J lost 6 bases, V lost 6 bases, and 4 bases had no gene match. Germline CDR1 is MNHEY and CDR2 is SVGAGI. This CDR3 region has 14 residues. The CDR3 loop reads CASSRGLAGGEQYF. CDR3 in DNA: TGTGCCAGCAGCCGAGGACTAGCGGGAGGCGAGCAGTACTTC.

The chain has TRBV6-6 and TRBJ2-7, with D perhaps TRBD2 (5 bases). Looked up from germline, CDR1 is MNHNY and CDR2 is SVGAGI (reference sequence). There are 14 residues in the CDR3. Between the trimmed V and J ends, which lost 4 bases and 1 base, there was a span of 11 bases. The CDR3 DNA is TGTGCCAGCAGTTTTGAAGGGAGTTCCTACGAGCAGTACTTC. It codes for CASSFEGSSYEQYF.

This rearrangement joins TRBV5-1 to TRBJ2-1; 7 nucleotides match TRBD2. The CDR3 is 16 amino acids. Germline V gives CDR1 SGHRS, CDR2 YFSETQ. V shed 0 bases, J shed 2 bases, and the junction held 5 bases outside the gene matches. The CDR3 region has the DNA TGCGCCAGCAGCTTGGGGCGGGAGAGCCCCTACAATGAGCAGTTCTTC. It encodes CASSLGRESPYNEQFF. The complete variable domain, with remaining parts taken from reference TRBV5-1 and TRBJ2-1, reads KAGVTQTPRYLIKTRGQQVTLSCSPISGHRSVSWYQQTPGQGLQFLFEYFSETQRNKGNFPGRFSGRQFSNSRSEMNVSTLELGDSALYLCASSLGRESPYNEQFFGPGTRLTVL.

The V gene is TRBV5-4, the J gene TRBJ2-7; TRBD2 matches 9 bases. After removal of 6 bases from V and 6 bases from J, the junction contained 13 bases not matched to a gene. CDR3 length: 15 amino acids. Germline assignment: CDR1 SGHNT and CDR2 YYREEE (reference sequence). The CDR3 here is CASTGGVAGVSEQYF. CDR3 in DNA: TGTGCCAGCACCGGGGGAGTAGCGGGAGTTTCCGAGCAGTACTTC.

This rearrangement joins TRBV6-5 to TRBJ2-1; 14 positions agree with TRBD2. The germline V gene encodes CDR1 MNHEY and CDR2 SVGAGI. This CDR3 comprises 15 residues. Germline trimming cut 6 bases from V and 8 bases from J; bases unmatched to any gene: 6. Here the CDR3 DNA reads TGTGCCAGCAGATATGGGACTAGCGGGGGTGATGAGCAGTTCTTC. Encoded protein: CASRYGTSGGDEQFF.

In its sample, this clone ranks as medium-sized. The chain combines TRBV7-9 with TRBJ2-1, with D unclear. V gave up 3 bases and J gave up 5 bases, with 14 bases separating them. CDR3 length: 15 amino acids. The germline V gene encodes CDR1 SEHNR and CDR2 FQNEAQ (reference sequence). The CDR3 protein is CASSFQAGPNNEQFF. Written as DNA, the CDR3 is TGTGCCAGCAGCTTCCAAGCCGGGCCTAACAATGAGCAGTTCTTC. Full variable domain (outside the CDR3, taken from reference TRBV7-9 and TRBJ2-1): DTGVSQNPRHKITKRGQNVTFRCDPISEHNRLYWYRQTLGQGPEFLTYFQNEAQLEKSRLLSDRFSAERPKGSFSTLEIQRTEQGDSAMYLCASSFQAGPNNEQFFGPGTRLTVL.

The V gene is TRBV5-1, the J gene TRBJ2-7; TRBD2 matches 13 bases. Germline trimming cut 0 bases from V and 2 bases from J; bases unmatched to any gene: 5. In germline, CDR1 is SGHRS, CDR2 YFSETQ. There are 17 residues in the CDR3. The CDR3 here is CASSLGLAGGRPYEQYF. CDR3 bases: TGCGCCAGCAGCTTGGGACTAGCGGGGGGTCGACCCTACGAGCAGTACTTC.

This sequence joins TRBV7-2 and TRBJ2-3; D is unclear. Between the trimmed V and J ends, which lost 8 bases and 2 bases, there was a span of 11 bases. CDR3 length: 13 residues. CDR1 and CDR2 (germline): SGHTA, FQGNSA. The CDR3 reads CASARIFTDTQYF. In DNA form, the CDR3 reads TGTGCCAGCGCCCGAATATTCACAGATACGCAGTATTTT.

The chain uses TRBV5-5 and TRBJ1-2, with TRBD1 matching over 10 bases. Germline V gene sequence: CDR1 SGHKS, CDR2 YYEKEE (reference sequence). Trimming took 3 bases from V and 4 from J; bases not matched to a gene: 9. The CDR3 runs 16 residues. Written as DNA, the CDR3 is TGTGCCAGCAGCTCCGGGACAGGGGCTTCATTCTATGGCTACACCTTC. Its translation is CASSSGTGASFYGYTF.

This clone was found a few times. The chain combines TRBV6-6 with TRBJ1-1, with no clear D. Trimming stripped 2 bases from V and 4 bases from J, with 11 bases between. Germline V gene sequence: CDR1 MNHNY, CDR2 SVGAGI (reference sequence). The CDR3 consists of 14 residues. For the CDR3, the DNA is TGTGCCAGCAGTTACCTAGAAGGGATCACTGAAGCTTTCTTT. This sequence encodes CASSYLEGITEAFF.

In regard to this clone: One end of the junction is discordant with germline, which a read error may explain. The rearrangement joins TRBV28 to TRBJ1-2; D ambiguous. This CDR3 region has 10 residues. Per the germline V gene, CDR1 is MDHEN and CDR2 is SYDVKM. The CDR3 spells CASGPSGDTF. For the CDR3, the DNA is TGTGCCAGCGGACCTAGTGGCGACACCTTC.

The chain uses TRBV2 and TRBJ1-1, with TRBD1 matching over 10 bases. Trimming took 6 bases from V and 11 from J; bases not matched to a gene: 3. This CDR3 has 11 amino acids. Germline loops: CDR1 SNHLY, CDR2 FYNNEI. The CDR3 DNA follows: TGTGCCAGCAGGACAGGGGGCGAGGCTTTCTTT. As protein: CASRTGGEAFF.

The chain is built from TRBV6-5 and TRBJ2-1; possible D gene TRBD1, 5 bases. V was trimmed by 3 bases and J by 12 bases, leaving 15 bases between them. The germline gives CDR1 MNHEY, CDR2 SVGAGI. The CDR3 contains 13 residues. DNA of the CDR3: TGTGCCAGCAGTTATGCGGTGGCAGGGTGGCAGTTCTTC. It translates to CASSYAVAGWQFF.

The chain couples TRBV29-1 to TRBJ1-3; no firm D call. Trimming removed 4 bases at V and 0 bases at J, with 7 bases between. The CDR3 consists of 13 residues. Germline CDR1 SQVTM, CDR2 ANQGSEA. CDR3 loop: CSVVPNSGNTIYF. CDR3 nucleotide sequence: TGCAGCGTTGTGCCCAACTCTGGAAACACCATATATTTT. The full variable domain, its missing parts supplied by reference TRBV29-1 and TRBJ1-3, is SAVISQKPSRDICQRGTSLTIQCQVDSQVTMMFWYRQQPGQSLTLIATANQGSEATYESGFVIDKFPISRPNLTFSTLTVSNMSPEDSSIYLCSVVPNSGNTIYFGEGSWLTVV.

The sample holds one count of this clone. The CDR3 DNA follows: TGCAGCGTTTCACGGGGTTTGACCGGGGAGCTGTTTTTT. It is translated as CSVSRGLTGELFF. The V gene is TRBV29-1, the J gene TRBJ2-2, with a tentative D call TRBD2 (5 bases). Trimming pared 5 bases from V and 5 bases from J, leaving 12 bases between. The CDR3 loop spans 13 amino acids. Germline-derived CDR1 and CDR2 are SQVTM and ANQGSEA.

The chain links TRBV19 to TRBJ2-5, with D perhaps matching TRBD2 (6 bases). Germline V gives CDR1 LNHDA, CDR2 SQIVND (reference sequence). This CDR3 is 14 amino acids long. Trimming shortened V by 1 base and J by 5 bases, and 11 bases separated the two germline ends. CDR3 nucleotide sequence: TGTGCCAGTAGTATAGCACTACGGGGGGAGACCCAGTACTTC. This sequence encodes CASSIALRGETQYF.

The chain is built from TRBV2 and TRBJ1-5; D gene ambiguous. Germline CDR1 SNHLY, CDR2 FYNNEI. The V end lost 3 bases, the J end lost 2 bases, and 14 bases lay between the germline ends. The CDR3 loop spans 16 amino acids. This CDR3 is CASSEVTGKGNQPQHF. CDR3 bases: TGTGCCAGCAGTGAGGTTACGGGGAAAGGCAATCAGCCCCAGCATTTT. The variable domain in full, with the rest retrieved from reference TRBV2 and TRBJ1-5, is EPEVTQTPSHQVTQMGQEVILRCVPISNHLYFYWYRQILGQKVEFLVSFYNNEISEKSEIFDDQFSVERPDGSNFTLKIRSTKLEDSAMYFCASSEVTGKGNQPQHFGDGTRLSIL.